This T cell receptor (beta chain) stems from a study of T cell responses to AZD1222 COVID-19 vaccine. There are a few counts of this clone. The antigen is not known. Using immunoSEQ multiplex PCR, the repertoire was profiled, and TCRdb retains in-frame clones only, with some absent. The sample contains some 140,000 clones, around nine tenths of which appear only once. Study-level points and caveats: Donors were mostly white British, more females; clonal diversity possibly underestimated. An increase in Spike-specific TCR breadth and depth was observed after two AZD1222 doses. Baseline seropositivity occurred in only six AZD1222 recipients.

V dropped 10 bases and J dropped 1 base, with 13 bases sitting between them. The length of the CDR3 is 13 residues. Germline V CDR1 and CDR2: LNHDA, SQIVND (reference sequence). The chain combines TRBV19 with TRBJ1-1; a weak D match, TRBD1 (6 bases). This TCR derives from an adult in good health. Here the sequenced sample was peripheral blood, taken on day 0 of AZD1222 vaccination. This chain's CDR3 is CATIGQRNTEAFF. CDR3 sequence (DNA): TGTGCCACCATAGGACAGAGGAACACTGAAGCTTTCTTT.